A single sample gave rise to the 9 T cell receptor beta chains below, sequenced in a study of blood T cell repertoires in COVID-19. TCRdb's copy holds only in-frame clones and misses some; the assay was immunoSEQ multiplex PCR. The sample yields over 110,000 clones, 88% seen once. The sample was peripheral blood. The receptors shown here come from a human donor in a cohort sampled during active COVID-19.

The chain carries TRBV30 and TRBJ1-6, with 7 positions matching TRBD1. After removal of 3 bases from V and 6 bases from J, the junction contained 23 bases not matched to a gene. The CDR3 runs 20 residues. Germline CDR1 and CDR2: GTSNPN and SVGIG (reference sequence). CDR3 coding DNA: TGTGCCTGGAGCACCTTGCGCATTTTTACTCCGGGACAGCGTAATTCACCCCTCCACTTT. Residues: CAWSTLRIFTPGQRNSPLHF.

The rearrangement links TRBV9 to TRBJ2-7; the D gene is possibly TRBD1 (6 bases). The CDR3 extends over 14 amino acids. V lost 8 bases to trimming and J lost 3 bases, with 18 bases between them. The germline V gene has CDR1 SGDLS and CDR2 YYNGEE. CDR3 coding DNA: TGTGCCAGGTGGTACCAGGGACACCGCTACGAGCAGTACTTC. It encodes CARWYQGHRYEQYF.

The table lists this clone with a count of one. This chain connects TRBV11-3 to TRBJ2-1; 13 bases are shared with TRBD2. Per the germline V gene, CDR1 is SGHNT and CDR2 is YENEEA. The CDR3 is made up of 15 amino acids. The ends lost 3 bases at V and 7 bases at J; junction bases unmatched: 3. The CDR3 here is CASSLTSGGRNEQFF. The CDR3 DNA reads TGTGCCAGCAGCTTGACTAGCGGGGGGAGAAATGAGCAGTTCTTC.

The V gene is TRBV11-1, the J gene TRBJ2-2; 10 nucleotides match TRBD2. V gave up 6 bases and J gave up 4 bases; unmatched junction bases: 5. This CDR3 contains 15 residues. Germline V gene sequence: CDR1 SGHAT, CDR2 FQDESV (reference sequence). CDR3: CASRFQRGGTGELFF. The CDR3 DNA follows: TGTGCCAGCAGGTTCCAGCGGGGGGGCACCGGGGAGCTGTTTTTT.

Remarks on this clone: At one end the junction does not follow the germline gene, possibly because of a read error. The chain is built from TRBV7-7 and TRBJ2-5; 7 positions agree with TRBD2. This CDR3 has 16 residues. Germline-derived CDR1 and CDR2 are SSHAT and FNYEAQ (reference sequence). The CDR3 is CASSPRTSWEGETQYF. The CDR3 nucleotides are TGTGCTAGCAGCCCCCGGACTAGTTGGGAGGGAGAGACCCAGTACTTC.

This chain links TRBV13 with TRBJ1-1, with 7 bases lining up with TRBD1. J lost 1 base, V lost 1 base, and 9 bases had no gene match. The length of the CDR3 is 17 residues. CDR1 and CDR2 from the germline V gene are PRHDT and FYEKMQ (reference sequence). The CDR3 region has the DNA TGTGCCAGCAGCTTAGTACAGGGGATTCTTCCGAACACTGAAGCTTTCTTT. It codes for CASSLVQGILPNTEAFF.

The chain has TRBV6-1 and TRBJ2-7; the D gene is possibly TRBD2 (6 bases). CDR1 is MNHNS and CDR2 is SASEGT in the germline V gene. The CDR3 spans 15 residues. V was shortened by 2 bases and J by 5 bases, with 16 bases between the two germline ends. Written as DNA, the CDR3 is TGTGCCAGCAGTGAACTGGCAGGGAGGCTCGACGAGCAGTACTTC. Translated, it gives CASSELAGRLDEQYF.

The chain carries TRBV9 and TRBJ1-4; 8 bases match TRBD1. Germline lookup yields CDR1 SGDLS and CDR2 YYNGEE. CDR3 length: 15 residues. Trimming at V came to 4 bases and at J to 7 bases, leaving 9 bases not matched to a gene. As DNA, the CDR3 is TGTGCCAGCAGCCCGGGGACAGGAGGGGGTGAAAAACTGTTTTTT. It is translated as CASSPGTGGGEKLFF.

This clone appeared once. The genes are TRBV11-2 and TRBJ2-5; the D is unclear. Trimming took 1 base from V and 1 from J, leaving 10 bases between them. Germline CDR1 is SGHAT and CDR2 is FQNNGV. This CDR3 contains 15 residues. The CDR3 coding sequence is TGTGCCAGCAGCTTAGTTGAGTACTTCCAAGAGACCCAGTACTTC. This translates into CASSLVEYFQETQYF.